These T cell receptor beta chains were read from a single sample in a study of blood T cell repertoires in COVID-19. The protocol was immunoSEQ multiplex PCR, while the TCRdb copy is restricted to in-frame clones and leaves out a portion. The sample lists tens of thousands of clones; roughly 90% were seen once. Sequences were obtained from peripheral blood. Source of these receptors: a man aged 60 to 69 with acute or convalescent COVID-19. Each CDR3 is given with its conserved first and last residue. D genes are given only for firm matches.

d_gene | j_gene | v_gene | CDR3nt | CDR3aa
- | TRBJ2-2 | TRBV24-1 | TGTGCCACCGCGGGGACTAACACCGGGGAGCTGTTTTTT | CATAGTNTGELFF
TRBD2 | TRBJ2-7 | TRBV7-2 | TGTGCCAGCAGCTTACTGACTAGCGGGGGGAGAGAGCAGTACTTC | CASSLLTSGGREQYF
TRBD2 | TRBJ2-1 | TRBV5-6 | TGTGCCAGCAGCTTGGGACTAGCGGGGAAATTCAATGAGCAGTTCTTC | CASSLGLAGKFNEQFF
- | TRBJ1-1 | TRBV6-5 | TGTGCCAGCAGTTACTCTCCAGCAGGGGCGGGCACTGAAGCTTTCTTT | CASSYSPAGAGTEAFF
TRBD2 | TRBJ2-3 | TRBV7-9 | TGTGCCAGCAGCCCCCGGCGGGGGGGCACAGATACGCAGTATTTT | CASSPRRGGTDTQYF
- | TRBJ1-6 | TRBV19 | TGTGCCAGTAGTGTGACAGTGGAGGGATCACCCCTCCACTTT | CASSVTVEGSPLHF
- | TRBJ2-5 | TRBV2 | TGTGCCAGCAGTCGACAGGGGAGGGGGCCAAAGGAGACCCAGTACTTC | CASSRQGRGPKETQYF
TRBD1 | TRBJ2-7 | TRBV6-5 | TGTGCCAGCAGTTACCGGGACAGGGGGCTCTACGAGCAGTACTTC | CASSYRDRGLYEQYF
TRBD2 | TRBJ2-6 | TRBV5-1 | TGCGCCAGCAGCCCTCGACCTAGCGGGCCTGGGGCCAACGTCCTGACTTTC | CASSPRPSGPGANVLTF
- | TRBJ1-2 | TRBV5-6 | TGTGCCAGCAGCTTGGCCTCCCTCGGGGGGGACTACTATGGCTACACCTTC | CASSLASLGGDYYGYTF